Included here is one T cell receptor beta chain sequence, with context. This sample is drawn from a study of blood T cell repertoires in COVID-19. Background on the study: Some COVID-19 samples were acute and others convalescent; all came from the United States, Italy and Spain.

This CDR3 comprises 13 residues. V was trimmed by 6 bases and J by 4 bases, leaving 10 bases between them. Germline assignment: CDR1 SNHLY and CDR2 FYNNEI. Here immunoSEQ multiplex PCR was the method, and the copy in TCRdb shows in-frame clones only, minus some. The data contain about 300,000 clones, 85% to 90% of them singletons. Recruitment covered fewer than 25 US areas and drew participants whose ages spanned roughly 18 to 100 years. Researchers sorted participants into cohorts using their self-reported clinical history. Recovered status applied to Cohort 3 donors who had two consecutive negative PCRs. It also applied to those with clearance or with symptom resolution.

V usage is TRBV2 and J usage is TRBJ2-1; D gene ambiguous. The clonotype was recovered from a man younger than 40 who had recovered from COVID-19. The source material was PBMCs or T cells enriched from blood (not recorded which). Written as DNA, the CDR3 is TGTGCCAGCAGGCAGGAAACTTACAATGAGCAGTTCTTC. Translated, it gives CASRQETYNEQFF.